One sample yielded the 2 T cell receptor beta chains listed below, sequenced in a study of T cell repertoires in aging, cancer and after chemotherapy (dated by TCRdb to between 2018 and 2020). Instead of sorted cells or RNA, genomic DNA extracted from peripheral blood served as the source for amplifying TCR beta rearrangements. Sequencing was carried out with an Illumina MiSeq. Rearranged TRB sequences spanning V, D and J segments were amplified by multiplex touch-down PCR using a mixed TRB-A/B primer pool. The public reads were reprocessed in TCRdb via fastp at Q25 and MiXCR, keeping in-frame beta chains. Rows merge per CDR3 protein into single entries with the most common DNA and genes. The sample records around 17,000 distinct CDR3 sequences, approximately 50% of which are singletons. The ten top clones hold roughly a tenth of the sample. Sequencing was done on a sample of blood. The receptor set was obtained from a human donor in good health.

A few counts support this clonotype. This chain uses TRBV18 with TRBJ2-5; the match to TRBD2 covers 13 bases. V lost 3 bases to trimming and J lost 5 bases; unmatched junction nucleotides: 3. This CDR3 region has 15 residues. Germline V gene lookup returns CDR1 KGHSH and CDR2 LQKENI. CDR3: CASSPGTSGTETQYF. As DNA, the CDR3 is TGTGCCAGCTCACCCGGGACTAGCGGGACCGAGACCCAGTACTTC.

This clonotype was seen once. CDR3 residues: CASTSWGGRLTGELFF. CDR3 nucleotides: TGTGCCAGCACCTCCTGGGGCGGGAGACTTACCGGGGAGCTGTTTTTT. The V gene is TRBV6-5, the J gene TRBJ2-2, with TRBD2 matching over 7 bases. This CDR3 comprises 16 residues. J was trimmed by 5 bases and V by 7 bases; bases with no gene match: 13. Germline-derived CDR1 and CDR2 are MNHEY and SVGAGI.